This T cell receptor (beta chain) was sequenced for a study of shared clonotypes between healthy human individuals. The wider study: Each donor contributed plates that comprised three CD4 naive, three CD4 memory, two CD8 naive and one CD8 memory. Study findings and constraints: Non-shared clonotypes had lower generation probabilities than clonotypes shared by all four sorted-subset donors.

Here immunoSEQ multiplex PCR was the method, and the copy in TCRdb shows in-frame clones only, minus some. This table has some 2,500,000 clones, approximately 93% appearing once. Remarks on this clone: Its cognate antigen is unknown. This may be a read error: a much more frequent sequence differs by one nucleotide.

The sample was naive CD4+ T cells from PBMCs. This sample's subset: CD45RA+ positively selected. The source of this sequence is a man aged 18 to 35 in good health. Some clones in this sample may be carry-over from other donors' samples.

The CDR3 sequence is CASSLLGNTEAFF. DNA of the CDR3: TGTGCCAGCAGCTTACTGGGGAACACTGAAGCTTTCTTT. The chain carries TRBV11-3 and TRBJ1-1, with unresolved D. Germline values: CDR1 SGHNT, CDR2 YENEEA. Trimming left V 2 bases short and J 1 base short, with 5 bases between. The CDR3 spans 13 residues.